The 27 T cell receptor beta chains in this list originate from one sample, sequenced in a study of vaccination and CD4 T cells after COVID-19 (dated by TCRdb to between 2020 and 2023). Preparation of the library involved PCR. TCRdb names Illumina iSeq 100 as the instrument used. At the Johns Hopkins FTIC core, DNA from the cultured CD4+ T cells underwent TCR sequencing with the Oncomine TCR Beta short-read assay. The public reads were quality trimmed at Q25 with fastp and then assembled into clones with MiXCR by TCRdb, keeping productive beta chains. Identical CDR3 protein sequences are pooled into one entry, listed with their most common genes and DNA. This sample comprises roughly 10,000 distinct CDR3 sequences, roughly 40% of them detected only once. The biggest ten clones account for 34% of the sample. Sample treatment or condition, as interpreted from the label and publication: roughly ten-day PBMC culture with coronavirus spike peptide pools or control peptides (ViraFEST assay).

The antigens these receptors bind are not known. Sequenced sample: CD4+ T cells from blood, cultured in vitro. Source of these receptors: a human donor who had recovered from COVID-19.

The sample holds a few counts of this clonotype. The chain employs TRBV20-1 and TRBJ2-5; TRBD2 aligns across 14 bases. This CDR3 contains 15 residues. The J segment lost 5 bases and the V segment lost 6 bases, leaving 8 bases of the junction unmatched. The germline gives CDR1 DFQATT, CDR2 SNEGSKA (reference sequence). CDR3 sequence: CSALTSGGAVETQYF. CDR3 coding DNA: TGCAGTGCACTGACTAGCGGGGGGGCGGTGGAGACCCAGTACTTC.

The gene calls are TRBV6-5 and TRBJ1-2; no clear D. Deletions cut 0 bases from V and 5 bases from J, with 10 bases between. Germline CDR1 MNHEY, CDR2 SVGAGI. The length of the CDR3 is 14 residues. The CDR3 is CASSYSQGIYGYTF. The CDR3 nucleotides read TGTGCCAGCAGTTACTCGCAAGGGATTTATGGCTACACCTTC.

The V gene is TRBV2, the J gene TRBJ2-1, with TRBD2 matching over 9 bases. This CDR3 has 15 amino acids. Germline V gene sequence: CDR1 SNHLY, CDR2 FYNNEI. V gave up 6 bases and J gave up 2 bases; unmatched junction bases: 5. CDR3 DNA sequence: TGTGCCAGCAGGCCCAGGACTAGCGCCTACAATGAGCAGTTCTTC. It is translated as CASRPRTSAYNEQFF.

By frequency in the sample, this clonotype is medium-sized. The rearrangement joins TRBV5-6 to TRBJ1-6; D may be TRBD1 (6 bases). With 4 bases removed from V and 9 bases from J, the gap between germline ends came to 17 bases. From germline, CDR1 is SGHDT and CDR2 YYEEEE. This CDR3 has 15 residues. For the CDR3, the DNA is TGTGCCAGCAGCCGAGCGGGAGGGGGAGTTTCACCCCTCCACTTT. Amino acid sequence: CASSRAGGGVSPLHF.

The chain recombines TRBV19 with TRBJ2-2; D is ambiguous. Trimming cost V 1 base and J 6 bases, with 3 bases left between them. There are 12 residues in the CDR3. The germline CDR1 and CDR2 sequences are LNHDA and SQIVND (reference sequence). CDR3 DNA: TGTGCCAGTAGTATAGTTCCCGGGGAGCTGTTTTTT. Protein: CASSIVPGELFF.

This clonotype was picked up a small number of times. J is TRBJ1-3 and V is TRBV7-2; tentatively, D is TRBD1 (5 bases). There are 13 residues in the CDR3. Trimming removed 1 base from V and 11 bases from J, with 12 bases in between. Germline V gene sequence: CDR1 SGHTA, CDR2 FQGNSA. The CDR3 bases are TGTGCCAGCAGCTTAGGCGGTAGGGGCTCCATATATTTT. Residues: CASSLGGRGSIYF.

This chain links TRBV2 with TRBJ1-2; 8 bases map to TRBD1. J was trimmed by 3 bases and V by 7 bases; bases with no gene match: 10. Germline CDR1 reads SNHLY; CDR2 reads FYNNEI. The CDR3 has 15 amino acids. CDR3 sequence reads: CASIPGWGQDYGYTF. The CDR3 DNA reads TGTGCCAGCATCCCGGGGTGGGGACAGGACTATGGCTACACCTTC. The whole variable domain, filled in from reference TRBV2 and TRBJ1-2, reads EPEVTQTPSHQVTQMGQEVILRCVPISNHLYFYWYRQILGQKVEFLVSFYNNEISEKSEIFDDQFSVERPDGSNFTLKIRSTKLEDSAMYFCASIPGWGQDYGYTFGSGTRLTVV.

CDR3 protein: CASSQDIAGNSSGYTF. The CDR3 DNA reads TGCGCCAGCAGCCAAGATATCGCCGGAAACTCGTCCGGCTACACCTTC. This rearrangement joins TRBV4-3 to TRBJ1-2; no reliable D call. Germline CDR1 is LGHNA and CDR2 is YSLEER. With 0 bases removed from V and 8 bases from J, the gap between germline ends came to 19 bases. The CDR3 sequence is 16 residues long.

The V call is TRBV2, the J call TRBJ1-1; 8 bases are shared with TRBD1. In germline, CDR1 is SNHLY, CDR2 FYNNEI. The CDR3 contains 14 residues. J lost 3 bases, V lost 3 bases, and 3 bases had no gene match. The CDR3, as DNA: TGTGCCAGCAGTGACGGGACAGGATACACTGAAGCTTTCTTT. This codes for CASSDGTGYTEAFF.

The CDR3 DNA is TGTGCCAGCAGTCGCAGGAAGGATGAAAAACTGTTTTTT. Amino acid sequence: CASSRRKDEKLFF. This chain uses TRBV6-1 with TRBJ1-4; D remains ambiguous. CDR3 size: 13 residues. Trimming removed 5 bases at V and 6 bases at J, with 10 bases between. Germline V gives CDR1 MNHNS, CDR2 SASEGT.

This clonotype was seen a few times. The V and J genes are TRBV12-3 or TRBV12-4 and TRBJ2-3; D is undetermined. Trimming stripped 7 bases from V and 0 bases from J, with 11 bases between. This CDR3 spans 14 amino acids. The chain's CDR3 is CASTPPSSTDTQYF. CDR3 nucleotide sequence: TGTGCCAGCACCCCCCCCTCGAGCACAGATACGCAGTATTTT.

The chain has TRBV5-1 and TRBJ1-2; D is ambiguous. The CDR3 spans 14 residues. With 3 bases removed from V and 2 bases from J, the gap between germline ends came to 11 bases. Germline V lookup: CDR1 SGHRS, CDR2 YFSETQ. This CDR3 is CASSSRPGNYGYTF. For the CDR3, the DNA is TGCGCCAGCAGCTCACGCCCGGGGAACTATGGCTACACCTTC.

The J gene is TRBJ1-4, the V gene TRBV7-9; 7 nucleotides match TRBD1. CDR3 length: 14 residues. The V gene's germline CDR1 is SEHNR and CDR2 FQNEAQ (reference sequence). After removal of 5 bases from V and 3 bases from J, the junction contained 3 bases not matched to a gene. For the CDR3, the DNA is TGTGCCAGCAGCCTCGGACAGGCTAATGAAAAACTGTTTTTT. Amino acid sequence: CASSLGQANEKLFF.

The chain couples TRBV6-2 or TRBV6-3 to TRBJ2-3; 11 bases line up with TRBD2. Trimming cost V 6 bases and J 11 bases; bases outside gene matches: 16. There are 16 residues in the CDR3. CDR1 is MNHEY, CDR2 SVGEGT, per germline. CDR3 DNA: TGTGCCAGCAGCCTCCGAGGGCTAGCGGGGGGCTGGGGGCAGTATTTT. Translation: CASSLRGLAGGWGQYF.

The chain recombines TRBV10-3 with TRBJ1-1; the match to TRBD1 covers 7 bases. The J segment lost 5 bases and the V segment lost 3 bases, leaving 6 bases of the junction unmatched. There are 14 residues in the CDR3. Germline assignment: CDR1 ENHRY and CDR2 SYGVKD. The CDR3 sequence is CAISDKGTATEAFF. The CDR3 DNA is TGTGCCATCAGTGACAAGGGGACAGCTACTGAAGCTTTCTTT.

The J gene is TRBJ2-3, the V gene TRBV11-2; TRBD1 aligns across 7 bases. V lost 5 bases, J lost 0 bases, and 11 bases stayed unmatched. CDR1 and CDR2 from the germline V gene are SGHAT and FQNNGV. The CDR3 consists of 17 residues. CDR3 residues: CASSPRQGLLSTDTQYF. The CDR3 bases are TGTGCCAGCAGCCCCAGACAGGGATTGTTAAGCACAGATACGCAGTATTTT.

This clonotype is a singleton in its sample. The chain couples TRBV5-1 to TRBJ1-2, with 9 positions matching TRBD1. J gave up 4 bases and V 0 bases, and 7 bases lay outside the gene matches. CDR3 length: 16 residues. Germline V gene sequence: CDR1 SGHRS, CDR2 YFSETQ. The CDR3, as DNA: TGCGCCAGCAGCTTGGCGGGACAGGGTTTGAGCTATGGCTACACCTTC. It codes for CASSLAGQGLSYGYTF.

By its share, this clonotype is large. The chain couples TRBV12-3 or TRBV12-4 to TRBJ1-2; maybe TRBD1 (5 bases). Trimming took off 4 bases at V and 8 bases at J, with 17 bases between the two ends. This CDR3 is 14 amino acids long. Here the CDR3 DNA reads TGTGCCAGCAGTTCAGTCCAGGGCCTAAGGGGCTACACCTTC. This sequence encodes CASSSVQGLRGYTF.

A few counts support this clonotype. This sequence joins TRBV27 and TRBJ2-7, with D possibly being TRBD2 (6 bases). Germline loops: CDR1 MNHEY, CDR2 SMNVEV (reference sequence). V lost 0 bases and J 2 bases, leaving 11 bases between the germline ends. CDR3 length: 15 residues. DNA for the CDR3: TGTGCCAGCAGTTTATCTCGGGCGGGGCCCTACGAGCAGTACTTC. This gives the protein CASSLSRAGPYEQYF.

This clonotype was detected only once. The chain links TRBV6-2 or TRBV6-3 to TRBJ1-2; maybe TRBD1 (6 bases). The length of the CDR3 is 14 residues. V was clipped by 6 bases and J by 4 bases, with 15 bases between them. Germline CDR1 reads MNHEY; CDR2 reads SVGEGT. CDR3 DNA sequence: TGTGCCAGCAGGCAACAGGGCAGTAGCTATGGCTACACCTTC. Residues: CASRQQGSSYGYTF.

The table lists this clonotype with a few counts. The CDR3 region is CAWSVLGSPLIDYGYTF. The DNA of the CDR3 is TGTGCCTGGAGTGTACTAGGGAGCCCCCTAATCGACTATGGCTACACCTTC. This chain uses TRBV30 with TRBJ1-2; D unclear. V was pared by 0 bases and J by 3 bases, with 20 bases between. The germline V gene encodes CDR1 GTSNPN and CDR2 SVGIG (reference sequence). There are 17 residues in the CDR3.

The rearrangement joins TRBV6-1 to TRBJ2-7; no clear D. The CDR3 runs to 12 residues. Germline-derived CDR1 and CDR2 are MNHNS and SASEGT. Trimming shortened V by 6 bases and J by 3 bases, and 9 bases separated the two germline ends. CDR3 in DNA: TGTGCCAGCAGATCGGATCTCTACGAGCAGTACTTC. It yields the protein CASRSDLYEQYF.

The chain joins TRBV2 to TRBJ2-2; D unresolved. Germline V CDR1 and CDR2: SNHLY, FYNNEI. V lost 5 bases to trimming and J lost 4 bases, with 8 bases between them. The CDR3 extends over 13 amino acids. This CDR3 is CASSTGRTGELFF. The CDR3 DNA follows: TGTGCCAGCAGTACCGGGCGCACCGGGGAGCTGTTTTTT.

The sample holds a few counts of this clonotype. The V call is TRBV20-1, the J call TRBJ2-3; TRBD2 aligns across 9 bases. Trimming at V came to 5 bases and at J to 1 base, leaving 4 bases not matched to a gene. The germline V gene encodes CDR1 DFQATT and CDR2 SNEGSKA (reference sequence). CDR3 size: 14 residues. The CDR3 bases are TGCAGTGCTCCTGGGACTAGCCGCACAGATACGCAGTATTTT. Protein: CSAPGTSRTDTQYF.

V and J are TRBV2 and TRBJ2-3; 7 bases agree with TRBD1. Unmatched junction bases numbered 16, after V lost 6 bases and J lost 1 base. This CDR3 is 18 amino acids long. CDR1 SNHLY and CDR2 FYNNEI come from the germline V gene. The CDR3 region has the DNA TGTGCCAGCAGCGACCAGAGGACAGGAAGGGGACGCACAGATACGCAGTATTTT. Its protein is CASSDQRTGRGRTDTQYF. Full variable domain (rest looked up from reference TRBV2 and TRBJ2-3): EPEVTQTPSHQVTQMGQEVILRCVPISNHLYFYWYRQILGQKVEFLVSFYNNEISEKSEIFDDQFSVERPDGSNFTLKIRSTKLEDSAMYFCASSDQRTGRGRTDTQYFGPGTRLTVL.

In the case of this clonotype: The junction does not match germline at one end; this may be a read error. V usage is TRBV19 and J usage is TRBJ2-7, with 9 bases that match TRBD1. Looked up from germline, CDR1 is LNHDA and CDR2 is SQIVND (reference sequence). This CDR3 contains 15 residues. The CDR3, as DNA: TGTGCCAGTAGTCTAGACCGGGACAGGGTAAACGAGCAGTACTTC. Translated: CASSLDRDRVNEQYF.

The chain couples TRBV6-2 or TRBV6-3 to TRBJ1-1; D gene unclear. Germline CDR1 and CDR2: MNHEY and SVGEGT. This CDR3 contains 13 residues. Trimming removed 8 bases from V and 1 base from J, with 11 bases in between. The CDR3 region is CASGRAANTEAFF. CDR3 DNA: TGTGCCAGCGGGCGGGCCGCGAACACTGAAGCTTTCTTT.